The clone carrying this T cell receptor (beta chain) was seen more than once but under ten times. Its matching antigen is unknown. The data stem from a study of blood T cells in healthy people across ages. The wider study: About one barcoded beta molecule was captured per two T cells (by template switching).

The length of the CDR3 is 19 residues. In germline, CDR1 is SEHNR, CDR2 FQNEAQ (reference sequence). V was clipped by 4 bases and J by 6 bases; unmatched bases: 18. Study-wide findings and caveats: The CMV status of each donor remained undetermined, and this could have confounded shifts in expanded clonotypes.

Together with a sample-barcoded 5' primer, a J-beta primer mix was included in a second PCR lasting about 6 to 12 cycles. Template switching added a 12-random-nucleotide identifier to every cDNA molecule. TCRdb ran MiXCR on the 5' RACE reads and lists one entry per CDR3 protein. Found here are over a million distinct CDR3 sequences, around 40% of them singletons; the top ten hold about 4%. The sample was blood. This sequence originates from a young woman in good health. This rearrangement joins TRBV7-9 to TRBJ2-7, with TRBD2 matching over 13 bases. CDR3 sequence: CASSSSGTSGTSGVVEQYF. The CDR3 DNA sequence: TGTGCCAGCAGCTCATCCGGGACTAGCGGGACTTCAGGCGTCGTCGAGCAGTACTTC. The variable domain in full, with the rest retrieved from reference TRBV7-9 and TRBJ2-7, is DTGVSQNPRHKITKRGQNVTFRCDPISEHNRLYWYRQTLGQGPEFLTYFQNEAQLEKSRLLSDRFSAERPKGSFSTLEIQRTEQGDSAMYLCASSSSGTSGTSGVVEQYFGPGTRLTVT.